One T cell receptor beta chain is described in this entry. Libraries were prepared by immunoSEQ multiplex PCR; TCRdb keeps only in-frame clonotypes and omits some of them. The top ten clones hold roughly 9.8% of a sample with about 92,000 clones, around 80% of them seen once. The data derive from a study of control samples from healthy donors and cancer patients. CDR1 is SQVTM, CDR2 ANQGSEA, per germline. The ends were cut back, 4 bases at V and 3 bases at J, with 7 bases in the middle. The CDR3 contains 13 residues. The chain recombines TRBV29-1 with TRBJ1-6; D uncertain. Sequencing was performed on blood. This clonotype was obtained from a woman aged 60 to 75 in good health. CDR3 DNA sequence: TGCAGCGTTGCAGTCGACTATAATTCACCCCTCCACTTT. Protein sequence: CSVAVDYNSPLHF.